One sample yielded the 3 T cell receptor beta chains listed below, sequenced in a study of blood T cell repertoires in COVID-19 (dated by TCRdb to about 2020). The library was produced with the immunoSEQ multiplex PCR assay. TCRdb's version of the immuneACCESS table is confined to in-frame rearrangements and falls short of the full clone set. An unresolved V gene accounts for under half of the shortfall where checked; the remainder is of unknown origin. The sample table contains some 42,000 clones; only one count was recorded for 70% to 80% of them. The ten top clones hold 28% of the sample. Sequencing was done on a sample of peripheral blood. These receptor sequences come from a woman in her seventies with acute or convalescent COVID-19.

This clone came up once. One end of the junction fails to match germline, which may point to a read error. The CDR3 region is CASSLMGQVLF. The CDR3 DNA sequence: TGTGCCAGCAGTTTAATGGGACAGGTGCTTTTT. The chain links TRBV28 to TRBJ1-4; 8 bases agree with TRBD1. Germline assignment: CDR1 MDHEN and CDR2 SYDVKM. The length of the CDR3 is 11 residues.

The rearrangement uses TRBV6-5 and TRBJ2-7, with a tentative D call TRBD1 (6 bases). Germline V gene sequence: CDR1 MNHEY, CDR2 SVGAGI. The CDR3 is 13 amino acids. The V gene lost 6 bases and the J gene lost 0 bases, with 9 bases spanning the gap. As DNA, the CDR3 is TGTGCCAGCAGCCGCAGGGGCTCCTACGAGCAGTACTTC. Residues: CASSRRGSYEQYF.

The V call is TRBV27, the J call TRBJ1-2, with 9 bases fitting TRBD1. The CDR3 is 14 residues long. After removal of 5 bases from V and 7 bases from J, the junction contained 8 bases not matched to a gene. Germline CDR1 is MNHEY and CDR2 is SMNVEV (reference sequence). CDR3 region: CASSSAGQGIGYTF. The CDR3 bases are TGTGCCAGCAGTAGCGCTGGACAGGGGATTGGCTACACCTTC.